This T cell receptor (beta chain) was recovered during a study of shared clonotypes between healthy human individuals. Trimming cost V 4 bases and J 6 bases, with 9 bases left between them. From germline, CDR1 is SGHDT and CDR2 YYEEEE. The CDR3 contains 12 residues. Splitting the CD4+ cells yielded a CD45RA+ naive subset and a CD45RA-negative memory subset. Study processing details: Without quality scores, immunoSEQ junctional reads could not be filtered like full-length reads. Libraries were prepared by immunoSEQ multiplex PCR; TCRdb keeps only in-frame clonotypes and omits some of them. From that table come the V and J calls and clone size; the DNA was used to work out D and trimming. This sample has 640,000 or so clones, with about three quarters found just once. To note about this clone: Its specificity is not known.

Whole-study results and caveats: Genetic and exposure-history diversity was limited by the small donor number.

The chain uses TRBV5-6 and TRBJ2-3; D remains ambiguous. The origin of this receptor is a woman between 25 and 40 years old in good health. The sequencing sample was made of memory CD4+ T cells sorted from blood. Subset of the sample: CD45RA-negative fraction. Written as DNA, the CDR3 is TGTGCCAGCAGCCTCTCCTTGGATACGCAGTATTTT. Its translation is CASSLSLDTQYF.